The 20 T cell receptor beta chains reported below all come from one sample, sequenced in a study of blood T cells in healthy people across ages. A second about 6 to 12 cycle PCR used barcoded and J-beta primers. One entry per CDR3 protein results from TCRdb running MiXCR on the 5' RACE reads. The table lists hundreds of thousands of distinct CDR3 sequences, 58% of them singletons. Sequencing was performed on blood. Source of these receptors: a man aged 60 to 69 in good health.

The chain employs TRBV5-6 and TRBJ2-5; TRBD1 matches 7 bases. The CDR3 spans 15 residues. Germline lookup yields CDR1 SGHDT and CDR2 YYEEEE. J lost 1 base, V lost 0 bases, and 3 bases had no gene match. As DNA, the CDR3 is TGTGCCAGCAGCTTGGCGGACAGGACCCAAGAGACCCAGTACTTC. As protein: CASSLADRTQETQYF.

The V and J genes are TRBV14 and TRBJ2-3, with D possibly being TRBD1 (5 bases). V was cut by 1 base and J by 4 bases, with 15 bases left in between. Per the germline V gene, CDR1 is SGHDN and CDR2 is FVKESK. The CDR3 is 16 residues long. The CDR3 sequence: CASSQGAWEGADTQYF. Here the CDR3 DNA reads TGTGCCAGCAGCCAAGGAGCGTGGGAAGGGGCAGATACGCAGTATTTT.

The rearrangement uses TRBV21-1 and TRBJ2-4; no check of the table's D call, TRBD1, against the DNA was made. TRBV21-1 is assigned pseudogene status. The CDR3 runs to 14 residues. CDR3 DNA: TGTGCCAGCAGCAAAGGCTGGACAGTTAAGAGTGAGTACTTC. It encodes CASSKGWTVKSEYF.

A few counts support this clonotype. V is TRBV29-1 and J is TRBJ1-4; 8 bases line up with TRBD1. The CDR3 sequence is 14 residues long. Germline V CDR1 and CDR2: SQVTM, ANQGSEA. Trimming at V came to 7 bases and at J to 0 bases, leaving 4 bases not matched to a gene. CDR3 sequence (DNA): TGCAGCGCCGACAGGGGAGCAACTAATGAAAAACTGTTTTTT. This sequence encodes CSADRGATNEKLFF.

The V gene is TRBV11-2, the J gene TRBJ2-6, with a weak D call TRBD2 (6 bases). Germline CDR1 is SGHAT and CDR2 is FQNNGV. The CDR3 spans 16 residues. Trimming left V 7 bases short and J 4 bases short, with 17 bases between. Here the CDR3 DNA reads TGTGCCAGCACCTCAAATGGGGGGAGCGGGGCCAACGTCCTGACTTTC. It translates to CASTSNGGSGANVLTF.

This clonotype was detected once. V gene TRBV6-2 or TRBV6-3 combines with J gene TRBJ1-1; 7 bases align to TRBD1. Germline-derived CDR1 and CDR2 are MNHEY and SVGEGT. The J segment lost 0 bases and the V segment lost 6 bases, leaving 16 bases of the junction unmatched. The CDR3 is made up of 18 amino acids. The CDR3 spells CASRTTGAPLPMNTEAFF. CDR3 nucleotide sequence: TGTGCCAGCAGGACCACAGGGGCACCTCTTCCAATGAACACTGAAGCTTTCTTT.

The CDR3, as DNA: TGCGCCAGCAGCCAAGACTCCGCAACCTACGAGCAGTACTTC. This codes for CASSQDSATYEQYF. The chain has TRBV4-1 and TRBJ2-7, with D uncertain. The CDR3 has 14 residues. V was clipped by 0 bases and J by 2 bases, with 8 bases between them. CDR1 is MGHRA, CDR2 YSYEKL, per germline.

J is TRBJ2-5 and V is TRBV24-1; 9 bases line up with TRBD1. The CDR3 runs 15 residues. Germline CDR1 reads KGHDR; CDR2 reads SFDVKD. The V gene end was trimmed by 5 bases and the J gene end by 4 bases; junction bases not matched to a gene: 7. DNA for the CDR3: TGTGCCACCAGTGTTGCACAGGGGGCGAGAGAGACCCAGTACTTC. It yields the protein CATSVAQGARETQYF.

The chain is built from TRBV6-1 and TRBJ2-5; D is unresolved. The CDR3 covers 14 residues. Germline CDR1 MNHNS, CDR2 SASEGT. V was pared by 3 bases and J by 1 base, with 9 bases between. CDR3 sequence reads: CASSDFAAQETQYF. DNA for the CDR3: TGTGCCAGCAGTGACTTTGCGGCCCAAGAGACCCAGTACTTC.

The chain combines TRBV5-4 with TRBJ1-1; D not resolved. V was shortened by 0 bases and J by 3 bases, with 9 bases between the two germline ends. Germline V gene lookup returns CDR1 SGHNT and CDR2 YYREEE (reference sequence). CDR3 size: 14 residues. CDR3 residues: CASSLGVSDTEAFF. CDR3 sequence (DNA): TGTGCCAGCAGCTTGGGGGTCTCGGACACTGAAGCTTTCTTT. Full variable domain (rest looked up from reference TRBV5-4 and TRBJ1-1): ETGVTQSPTHLIKTRGQQVTLRCSSQSGHNTVSWYQQALGQGPQFIFQYYREEENGRGNFPPRFSGLQFPNYSSELNVNALELDDSALYLCASSLGVSDTEAFFGQGTRLTVV.

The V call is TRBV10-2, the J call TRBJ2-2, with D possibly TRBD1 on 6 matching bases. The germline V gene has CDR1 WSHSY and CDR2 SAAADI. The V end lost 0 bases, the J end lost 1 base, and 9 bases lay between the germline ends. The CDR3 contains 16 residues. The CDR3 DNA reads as TGCGCCAGCAGTGAGTCGCACAGGGAGAACACCGGGGAGCTGTTTTTT. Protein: CASSESHRENTGELFF.

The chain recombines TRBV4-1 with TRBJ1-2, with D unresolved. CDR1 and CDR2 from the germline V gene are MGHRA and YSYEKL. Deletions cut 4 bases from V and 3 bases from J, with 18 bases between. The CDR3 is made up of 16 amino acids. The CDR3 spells CASSLTMVAVYYGYTF. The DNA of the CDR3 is TGCGCCAGCAGCCTTACCATGGTGGCAGTATACTATGGCTACACCTTC.

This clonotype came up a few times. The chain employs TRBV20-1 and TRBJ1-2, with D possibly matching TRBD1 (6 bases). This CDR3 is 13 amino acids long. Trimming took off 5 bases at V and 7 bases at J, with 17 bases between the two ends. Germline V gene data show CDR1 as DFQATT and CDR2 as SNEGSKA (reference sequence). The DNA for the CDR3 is TGCAGTGCTTCCGGGACAAAATCTTTTGGCTACACCTTC. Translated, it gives CSASGTKSFGYTF.

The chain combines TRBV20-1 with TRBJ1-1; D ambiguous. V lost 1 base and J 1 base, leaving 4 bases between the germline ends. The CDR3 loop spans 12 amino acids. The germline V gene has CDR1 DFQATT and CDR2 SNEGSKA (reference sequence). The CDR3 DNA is TGCAGTGCTAGAGTTGCGAACACTGAAGCTTTCTTT. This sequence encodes CSARVANTEAFF.

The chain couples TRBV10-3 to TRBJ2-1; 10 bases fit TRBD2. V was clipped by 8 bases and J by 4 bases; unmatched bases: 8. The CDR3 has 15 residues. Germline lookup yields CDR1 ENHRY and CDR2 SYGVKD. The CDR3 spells CAIGPSGGEYNEQFF. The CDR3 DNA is TGTGCCATCGGGCCAAGCGGGGGGGAGTACAATGAGCAGTTCTTC.

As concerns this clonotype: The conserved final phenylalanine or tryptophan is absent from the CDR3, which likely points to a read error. The CDR3 region has the DNA TGTGCCATCAGCCCCGGGACAGGGGGCACAGATACGCAGTATTTG. It codes for CAISPGTGGTDTQYL. The chain employs TRBV10-3 and TRBJ2-3; the match to TRBD1 covers 10 bases. Germline lookup yields CDR1 ENHRY and CDR2 SYGVKD. This CDR3 is 15 amino acids long. After removal of 6 bases from V and 1 base from J, the junction contained 4 bases not matched to a gene.

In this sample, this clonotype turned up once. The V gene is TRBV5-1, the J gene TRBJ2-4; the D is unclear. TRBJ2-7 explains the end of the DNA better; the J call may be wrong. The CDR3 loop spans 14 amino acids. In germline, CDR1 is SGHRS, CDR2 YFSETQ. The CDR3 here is CASSLSPPGYEQYF. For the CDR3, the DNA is TGCGCCAGCAGCTTAAGCCCCCCGGGCTACGAGCAGTACTTC.

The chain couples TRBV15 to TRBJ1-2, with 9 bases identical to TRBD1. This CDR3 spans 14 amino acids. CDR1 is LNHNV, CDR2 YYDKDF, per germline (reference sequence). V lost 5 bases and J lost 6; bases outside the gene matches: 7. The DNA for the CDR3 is TGTGCCACCAGCTCCCGGGACAGGGTAAATGGCTACACCTTC. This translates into CATSSRDRVNGYTF.

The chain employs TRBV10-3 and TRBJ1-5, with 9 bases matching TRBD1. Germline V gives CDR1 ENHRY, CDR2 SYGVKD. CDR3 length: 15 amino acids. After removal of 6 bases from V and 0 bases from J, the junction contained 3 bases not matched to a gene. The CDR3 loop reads CAIRGDRDSNQPQHF. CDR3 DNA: TGTGCCATCAGGGGGGACAGGGATAGCAATCAGCCCCAGCATTTT.

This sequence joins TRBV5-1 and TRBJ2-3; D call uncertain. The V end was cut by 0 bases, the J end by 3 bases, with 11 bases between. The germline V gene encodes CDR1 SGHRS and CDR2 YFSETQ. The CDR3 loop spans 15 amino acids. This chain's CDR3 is CASSLEDGQTDTQYF. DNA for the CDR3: TGCGCCAGCAGCTTGGAGGACGGCCAAACAGATACGCAGTATTTT.